This T cell receptor delta chain was sequenced for a study of gamma-delta chains in newborns, infants, children. Looking at the study overall: Microbial exposure reportedly drives polyclonal innate γδ T cell expansion after birth.

As for this clone: One base away lies a much larger clone, so this may be a sequencing read error.

The germline V gene encodes CDR1 GEAIGNYY and CDR2 EKD. With V trimmed by 3 bases and J by 0 bases, 2 bases remained unmatched. The CDR3 totals 18 residues. TCRdb processed the reads again with the CATT caller. The profile shows several thousand delta-chain clones, about 3% of them singletons. The TCR comes from a child who was a newborn, infant or young child, either healthy, febrile or measles-vaccinated (not recorded which). The specimen sequenced was blood. This sequence joins TRDV2 and TRDJ3; 12 bases match TRDD3. The CDR3 nucleotides read TGTGCCTGTGACCCACTGGGGGATACCTCCTGGGACACCCGACAGATGTTTTTC. Translated: CACDPLGDTSWDTRQMFF.